Sequencing of this T cell receptor (beta chain) was carried out in a study of OX40 agonist ivuxolimab in advanced cancers. Overall study context: Patients were dosed with the agonistic anti-OX40 (CD134) antibody ivuxolimab. Two cutaneous melanoma patients and one hepatocellular carcinoma patient, three in all, had partial responses. The study, taken as a whole, reports: The CD4+ and CD8+ T cells in the blood had expanded clonally by week 6 at 0.1 to 3.0 mg/kg. Researchers report that CD8+ T cells had, on average, more expanded clones than CD4+.

Worth noting for this clone: Its antigen is currently unknown.

The table came from immunoSEQ multiplex PCR; TCRdb's copy has only in-frame clones and leaves some out. This sample has about 75,000 clones, with approximately 84% found just once. This specimen was CD4+ or CD8+ T cells sorted from blood, taken in a trial of the OX40 agonist ivuxolimab. This clonotype was obtained from an adult with an advanced solid tumor such as melanoma, head and neck, liver or kidney cancer.

This CDR3 reads CASSFISGTGYGYTF. CDR3 sequence (DNA): TGTGCCAGCAGTTTCATCTCCGGGACGGGCTATGGCTACACCTTC. The V gene is TRBV6-5, the J gene TRBJ1-2, with D perhaps matching TRBD1 (5 bases). Germline V gene sequence: CDR1 MNHEY, CDR2 SVGAGI. The length of the CDR3 is 15 residues. Trimming shortened V by 4 bases and J by 4 bases, and 16 bases separated the two germline ends.